The 27 T cell receptor beta chains below were found in one sample sequenced in a study of siplizumab effects on memory and regulatory T cells. The protocol was immunoSEQ multiplex PCR, while the TCRdb copy is restricted to in-frame clones and leaves out a portion. There are some 41,000 clones in the sample; more than 70% occur only once, and about 0.25% lies in the top ten. Input material: naive CD4+ T cells sorted from blood. All receptors derive from a human donor in good health.

This chain uses TRBV2 with TRBJ2-7; 12 nucleotides line up with TRBD2. Germline CDR1 and CDR2: SNHLY and FYNNEI. The J segment lost 4 bases and the V segment lost 5 bases, leaving 6 bases of the junction unmatched. CDR3 length equals 15 residues. CDR3: CASSSLAGGPYEQYF. For the CDR3, the DNA is TGTGCCAGCAGTTCACTAGCGGGGGGCCCTTACGAGCAGTACTTC.

CDR3 bases: TGCGCCAGCAGCTTGGAATCCGGGACAGGGTATGTCGAGCAGTACTTC. This codes for CASSLESGTGYVEQYF. V usage is TRBV5-1 and J usage is TRBJ2-7; 9 nucleotides match TRBD1. V gave up 0 bases and J gave up 6 bases; unmatched junction bases: 10. The CDR3 totals 16 residues. Germline CDR1 SGHRS, CDR2 YFSETQ.

V is TRBV6-1 and J is TRBJ1-4, with 9 bases aligning to TRBD1. The CDR3 contains 14 residues. Germline assignment: CDR1 MNHNS and CDR2 SASEGT. V was clipped by 9 bases and J by 3 bases; unmatched bases: 5. CDR3 protein: CASTRDRANEKLFF. The CDR3 nucleotides are TGTGCCAGTACCCGGGACAGGGCTAATGAAAAACTGTTTTTT.

The chain joins TRBV27 to TRBJ2-1; D not resolved. Between the trimmed V and J ends, which lost 4 bases and 4 bases, there was a span of 8 bases. Germline loops: CDR1 MNHEY, CDR2 SMNVEV (reference sequence). The CDR3 extends over 13 amino acids. CDR3 in amino acids: CASSWGAYNEQFF. The CDR3 DNA is TGTGCCAGCAGTTGGGGTGCGTACAATGAGCAGTTCTTC.

This clone was detected only a few times. The rearrangement uses TRBV10-3 and TRBJ2-7, with D hard to call. Trimming left V 0 bases short and J 6 bases short, with 6 bases between. Per germline, CDR1 ENHRY and CDR2 SYGVKD. The CDR3 runs 12 residues. CDR3 in DNA: TGTGCCATCAGTGAGTCGGGAAGCGAGCAGTACTTC. Protein: CAISESGSEQYF.

J is TRBJ1-1 and V is TRBV29-1; TRBD1 matches 9 bases. With 7 bases clipped from V and 4 bases from J, the junction kept 7 bases outside the gene matches. This CDR3 region has 13 residues. Germline V gene lookup returns CDR1 SQVTM and CDR2 ANQGSEA. This CDR3 is CSAEGQGSTEAFF. CDR3 DNA sequence: TGCAGCGCCGAAGGACAGGGGAGCACTGAAGCTTTCTTT.

The chain joins TRBV6-5 to TRBJ2-1; D call uncertain. In germline, CDR1 is MNHEY, CDR2 SVGAGI. CDR3 length: 12 residues. V was pared by 2 bases and J by 10 bases, with 9 bases between. The CDR3 nucleotides are TGTGCCAGCAGTTACAACTGGGTGGAGCAGTTCTTC. It is translated as CASSYNWVEQFF.

The rearrangement joins TRBV6-1 to TRBJ2-7; possibly TRBD1 or TRBD2 for D (6 bases each). V lost 4 bases to trimming and J lost 2 bases, with 18 bases between them. Germline V gene data show CDR1 as MNHNS and CDR2 as SASEGT. The CDR3 is 16 residues long. CDR3: CASSVEGGVLAYEQYF. CDR3 bases: TGTGCCAGCAGTGTTGAGGGGGGCGTCCTAGCCTACGAGCAGTACTTC.

The CDR3 bases are TGTGCCAGCAGCTTGGTGGGCCAAGAGACCCAGTACTTC. Translation gives CASSLVGQETQYF. The chain employs TRBV5-4 and TRBJ2-5; D gene uncertain. In germline, CDR1 is SGHNT, CDR2 YYREEE (reference sequence). The CDR3 runs to 13 residues. Trimming pared 0 bases from V and 1 base from J, leaving 4 bases between.

The V and J genes are TRBV5-1 and TRBJ1-6; D is perhaps TRBD1 (6 bases). CDR3 size: 16 residues. Germline V lookup: CDR1 SGHRS, CDR2 YFSETQ. The ends were cut back, 0 bases at V and 2 bases at J, with 9 bases in the middle. The CDR3 loop reads CASSLEGVAYNSPLHF. The CDR3 nucleotides read TGCGCCAGCAGCTTGGAGGGGGTCGCCTATAATTCACCCCTCCACTTT. Based on the CDR3 plus reference TRBV5-1 and TRBJ1-6, the full variable domain is KAGVTQTPRYLIKTRGQQVTLSCSPISGHRSVSWYQQTPGQGLQFLFEYFSETQRNKGNFPGRFSGRQFSNSRSEMNVSTLELGDSALYLCASSLEGVAYNSPLHFGNGTRLTVT.

The chain carries TRBV6-5 and TRBJ2-1, with 12 bases matching TRBD2. Trimming cost V 5 bases and J 9 bases; bases outside gene matches: 5. The CDR3 loop spans 14 amino acids. CDR1 is MNHEY, CDR2 SVGAGI, per germline. The CDR3 loop reads CASSNGLAGFEQFF. CDR3 bases: TGTGCCAGCAGTAACGGACTAGCGGGATTTGAGCAGTTCTTC.

The sample holds one count of this clone. This rearrangement joins TRBV6-1 to TRBJ1-5, with a tentative D call TRBD1 (5 bases). Germline loops: CDR1 MNHNS, CDR2 SASEGT. This CDR3 contains 15 residues. V shed 1 base and J shed 6 bases, with 13 bases lying between them. CDR3 region: CASSEGGGKGQPQHF. CDR3 in DNA: TGTGCCAGCAGTGAAGGTGGGGGGAAGGGTCAGCCCCAGCATTTT.

The chain joins TRBV2 to TRBJ2-1; no firm D call. V was shortened by 7 bases and J by 3 bases, with 16 bases between the two germline ends. The CDR3 is made up of 15 amino acids. Germline V gene data show CDR1 as SNHLY and CDR2 as FYNNEI. The CDR3 region has the DNA TGTGCCAGCATCCCTCCCCACCTAGTCTACAATGAGCAGTTCTTC. Protein sequence: CASIPPHLVYNEQFF.

This clone has only one observation. This rearrangement joins TRBV2 to TRBJ2-7; 7 bases are shared with TRBD1. Germline values: CDR1 SNHLY, CDR2 FYNNEI. The CDR3 extends over 15 amino acids. V lost 3 bases to trimming and J lost 1 base; unmatched junction nucleotides: 6. CDR3 sequence reads: CASSEFRDSSYEQYF. The CDR3 DNA sequence: TGTGCCAGCAGTGAGTTCCGGGACAGTTCCTACGAGCAGTACTTC.

CDR3 nucleotide sequence: TGCGCCAGCAGCCAAGATATCGGATCCTACGAGCAGTACTTC. Translation gives CASSQDIGSYEQYF. The V call is TRBV4-1, the J call TRBJ2-7, with D hard to call. The CDR3 extends over 14 amino acids. Trimming removed 0 bases at V and 1 base at J, with 7 bases between. From germline, CDR1 is MGHRA and CDR2 YSYEKL.

The chain carries TRBV11-2 and TRBJ2-6, with no clear D. The V end was cut by 3 bases, the J end by 1 base, with 4 bases between. Germline V CDR1 and CDR2: SGHAT, FQNNGV. The CDR3 loop spans 14 amino acids. As DNA, the CDR3 is TGTGCCAGCAGCTTTGGATCTGGGGCCAACGTCCTGACTTTC. Translating gives CASSFGSGANVLTF.

The V gene is TRBV4-1, the J gene TRBJ2-7; no clear D gene. The CDR3 consists of 14 residues. Between the trimmed V and J ends, which lost 1 base and 6 bases, there was a span of 13 bases. Germline V gene data show CDR1 as MGHRA and CDR2 as YSYEKL. The CDR3 sequence: CASSQGLWISEQYF. The DNA of the CDR3 is TGCGCCAGCAGCCAAGGCCTTTGGATCTCCGAGCAGTACTTC.

The chain has TRBV12-5 and TRBJ1-5; a weak D match, TRBD1 (6 bases). The CDR3 is 13 residues long. Trimming left V 2 bases short and J 7 bases short, with 9 bases between. The V gene's germline CDR1 is LGHNT and CDR2 FRNRAP. This chain's CDR3 is CASGLTGNQPQHF. In DNA form, the CDR3 reads TGTGCTAGTGGTTTGACAGGGAACCAGCCCCAGCATTTT.

The chain is built from TRBV10-3 and TRBJ2-1, with D possibly matching TRBD2 (5 bases). Per the germline V gene, CDR1 is ENHRY and CDR2 is SYGVKD. This CDR3 has 16 amino acids. Trimming stripped 0 bases from V and 0 bases from J, with 9 bases between. The CDR3 sequence is CAISESTGSSYNEQFF. The CDR3 nucleotides read TGTGCCATCAGTGAGTCGACGGGGAGCTCCTACAATGAGCAGTTCTTC.

The rearrangement links TRBV10-3 to TRBJ2-5, with D uncertain. Germline CDR1 ENHRY, CDR2 SYGVKD. CDR3 length: 13 residues. The V and J ends lost 2 bases and 2 bases respectively, with 6 bases between them. CDR3: CAISEVNQETQYF. The CDR3 DNA follows: TGTGCCATCAGTGAGGTCAATCAAGAGACCCAGTACTTC.

This rearrangement joins TRBV6-1 to TRBJ2-3; 11 bases align to TRBD2. CDR3 length: 17 amino acids. J lost 0 bases, V lost 2 bases, and 4 bases had no gene match. CDR1 is MNHNS and CDR2 is SASEGT in the germline V gene. Written as DNA, the CDR3 is TGTGCCAGCAGTGAACTAGCGGGGGGCTTTAGCACAGATACGCAGTATTTT. Its protein product is CASSELAGGFSTDTQYF.

V and J are TRBV4-1 and TRBJ1-2, with D hard to call. Germline V lookup: CDR1 MGHRA, CDR2 YSYEKL. Trimming removed 0 bases from V and 7 bases from J, with 12 bases in between. The CDR3 is 14 amino acids. The CDR3 DNA follows: TGCGCCAGCAGCCAAGAAGGCCTACCCTCTGGCTACACCTTC. Encoded protein: CASSQEGLPSGYTF.

This chain links TRBV19 with TRBJ2-5, with no clear D. V lost 1 base and J lost 2, with 8 bases in between. This CDR3 contains 14 residues. Germline V gene lookup returns CDR1 LNHDA and CDR2 SQIVND (reference sequence). This chain's CDR3 is CASSIALLQETQYF. CDR3 sequence (DNA): TGTGCCAGTAGTATAGCCCTTTTACAAGAGACCCAGTACTTC.

The chain is built from TRBV6-6 and TRBJ1-5, with D possibly matching TRBD1 (6 bases). This CDR3 has 15 amino acids. Germline lookup yields CDR1 MNHNY and CDR2 SVGAGI (reference sequence). V dropped 8 bases and J dropped 2 bases, with 16 bases sitting between them. The CDR3 is CASLGGGLGNQPQHF. In DNA form, the CDR3 reads TGTGCCAGCCTTGGAGGGGGGCTAGGCAATCAGCCCCAGCATTTT.

The rearrangement links TRBV7-9 to TRBJ2-5; D is possibly TRBD2 (5 bases). Trimming removed 5 bases at V and 4 bases at J, with 17 bases between. Germline CDR1 is SEHNR and CDR2 is FQNEAQ (reference sequence). The CDR3 has 15 residues. The CDR3, as DNA: TGTGCCAGCAGCACAGCCGCGGGTAGAGGAGAGACCCAGTACTTC. As protein: CASSTAAGRGETQYF.

This clone was detected only once. V and J are TRBV2 and TRBJ2-7; TRBD1 matches 10 bases. Trimming took 6 bases from V and 12 from J; bases not matched to a gene: 5. This CDR3 contains 11 residues. The germline CDR1 and CDR2 sequences are SNHLY and FYNNEI. The CDR3 DNA is TGTGCCAGCAGACGCTGGGACAGGGGGTACTTC. Amino acid sequence: CASRRWDRGYF.

This clone came up once. This chain joins TRBV6-6 and TRBJ1-5, with TRBD1 as a possible D gene (5 bases). Germline CDR1 and CDR2: MNHNY and SVGAGI (reference sequence). This CDR3 has 14 residues. V was clipped by 6 bases and J by 1 base, with 10 bases between them. The CDR3, as DNA: TGTGCCAGCAGACAGTCAGGGAGCAATCAGCCCCAGCATTTT. Residues: CASRQSGSNQPQHF.